Given below is one T cell receptor (beta chain) in context. The antigen is not known. This record comes from a study of cytomegalovirus exposure and HLA in healthy donors. General study findings and limits: The study flagged around 160 TCR beta chains as cytomegalovirus-associated.

Generated by immunoSEQ multiplex PCR, the TCRdb table keeps only in-frame clones and is missing some. The data show roughly 190,000 clones, around nine tenths seen once. V lost 3 bases and J lost 7; bases outside the gene matches: 13. Per the germline V gene, CDR1 is MDHEN and CDR2 is SYDVKM. The CDR3 is 16 residues long. Sequencing was carried out using PBMCs. This chain joins TRBV28 and TRBJ2-7, with 9 bases lining up with TRBD1. The receptor comes from a man younger than 40 in good health and CMV-seropositive. The CDR3 loop is CASSFENRDRVGEQYF. The CDR3 region has the DNA TGTGCCAGCAGTTTCGAAAACCGGGACAGGGTGGGTGAGCAGTACTTC.